This T cell receptor beta chain is drawn from a study of neoadjuvant nivolumab and ipilimumab in lung cancer. Study-wide background: Patients got nivolumab 3 mg/kg on days 1, 15 and 29; combination added ipilimumab 1 mg/kg day 1.

The germline gives CDR1 SGHTA, CDR2 FQGNSA. The CDR3 has 15 amino acids. Trimming removed 8 bases at V and 0 bases at J, with 16 bases between. The study, taken as a whole, reports: TCR richness and clonality were higher in tumors than adjacent uninvolved lung.

TCRdb's table, derived via immunoSEQ multiplex PCR, lists solely in-frame clones and lacks some. This repertoire shows approximately 23,000 clones, about four fifths found once; its top ten account for approximately 22%. In the case of this clone: Its antigen is as yet unknown.

The sequencing here drew on peripheral blood, taken before neoadjuvant nivolumab, alone or with ipilimumab. This chain links TRBV7-2 with TRBJ1-1; D unresolved. The source of this sequence is an adult with non-small cell lung cancer. CDR3 residues: CASSRQAYLNTEAFF. CDR3 DNA: TGTGCCAGCTCTCGACAAGCATACTTGAACACTGAAGCTTTCTTT.